This record covers a single T cell receptor beta chain. The antigen remains undetermined. Clones were sequenced by immunoSEQ multiplex PCR, and TCRdb holds only the in-frame ones, with some missing. Of tens of thousands of clones listed, 65% to 80% are singletons. Rectal tissue came from one to two pinch biopsies taken at colonoscopy. V shed 3 bases and J shed 4 bases, with 16 bases lying between them. The germline V gene has CDR1 MRHNA and CDR2 SNTAGT. The CDR3 runs to 15 residues. This sample is part of a study of pediatric ulcerative colitis. Overall study findings and caveats: Acute severe colitis showed lower rectal diversity from clonal expansions. Blood samples from a couple of patients yielded substantially fewer templates and were excluded from blood-rectal overlap analysis. All ulcerative colitis patients, but no controls, carried a couple of rectal clonotypes.

This receptor was taken from a boy aged 5-17 years with severe ulcerative colitis. Sequenced material: gut tissue. The rearrangement joins TRBV6-4 to TRBJ2-7; D perhaps matches TRBD2 (6 bases). As DNA, the CDR3 is TGTGCCAGCAGTGAAGAACGGCGGGGAGCTTACGAGCAGTACTTC. It encodes CASSEERRGAYEQYF.